The 30 T cell receptor beta chains in this list originate from one sample, sequenced in a study of CD8 T cells in ankylosing spondylitis. These receptors' antigens are unknown. TCRdb ran MiXCR on the 5' RACE reads and lists one entry per CDR3 protein. The sample records over 400,000 distinct CDR3 sequences, 25% to 30% being singletons. Study-level results: Characteristic of ankylosing spondylitis blood, it appeared, was a TCR beta motif comprising eight highly homologous variants.

Sequencing was carried out using blood, either unsorted or a sorted T cell fraction (not recorded which). Receptors were obtained from a male donor with ankylosing spondylitis.

The genes are TRBV5-1 and TRBJ2-7, with D perhaps TRBD1 (6 bases). CDR1 and CDR2 from the germline V gene are SGHRS and YFSETQ. V lost 0 bases, J lost 3 bases, and 16 bases lay in between. The CDR3 consists of 16 residues. The CDR3 coding sequence is TGCGCCAGCAGCTTGGTGACAGGAGTAGATTTCTACGAGCAGTACTTC. Amino acids: CASSLVTGVDFYEQYF.

This chain links TRBV5-1 with TRBJ2-1, with a weak D call TRBD2 (6 bases). Germline CDR1 SGHRS, CDR2 YFSETQ. V lost 0 bases and J lost 5, with 12 bases in between. The CDR3 sequence is 15 residues long. CDR3 in amino acids: CASSLGLAFNNEQFF. The CDR3 DNA reads as TGCGCCAGCAGCTTGGGCCTAGCGTTCAACAATGAGCAGTTCTTC.

This clonotype was counted between two and nine times. The chain joins TRBV7-8 to TRBJ2-7, with D possibly TRBD1 on 6 matching bases. Germline V gene sequence: CDR1 SGHVS, CDR2 FQNEAQ. The V gene lost 3 bases and the J gene lost 2 bases, with 11 bases spanning the gap. This CDR3 is built from 14 residues. The CDR3 DNA reads as TGTGCCAGCAGCTTGACCACAGGGCCCTACGAGCAGTACGTC. This gives the protein CASSLTTGPYEQYV.

The chain combines TRBV18 with TRBJ2-1; D is uncertain. Trimming removed 2 bases from V and 6 bases from J, with 11 bases in between. This CDR3 region has 14 residues. From germline, CDR1 is KGHSH and CDR2 LQKENI. The CDR3 is CASSPSGRTNEQFF. CDR3 nucleotides: TGTGCCAGCTCACCATCGGGCCGCACCAATGAGCAGTTCTTC. Supplemented by reference TRBV18 and TRBJ2-1, the full variable domain reads NAGVMQNPRHLVRRRGQEARLRCSPMKGHSHVYWYRQLPEEGLKFMVYLQKENIIDESGMPKERFSAEFPKEGPSILRIQQVVRGDSAAYFCASSPSGRTNEQFFGPGTRLTVL.

This clonotype was detected a few times. This chain links TRBV20-1 with TRBJ2-3; D possibly corresponds to TRBD1 (6 bases). This CDR3 contains 15 residues. CDR1 is DFQATT, CDR2 SNEGSKA, per germline (reference sequence). Trimming stripped 3 bases from V and 0 bases from J, with 13 bases between. CDR3 region: CSASSGDPSTDTQYF. Written as DNA, the CDR3 is TGCAGTGCTAGTTCAGGGGACCCTAGCACAGATACGCAGTATTTT.

The chain joins TRBV30 to TRBJ1-2; the match to TRBD1 covers 10 bases. The germline gives CDR1 GTSNPN, CDR2 SVGIG (reference sequence). Trimming cost V 4 bases and J 8 bases; bases outside gene matches: 7. The CDR3 extends over 13 amino acids. The CDR3 coding sequence is TGTGCCTGGAAGGACAGGGGGTTTAACGGCTACACCTTC. Translating gives CAWKDRGFNGYTF.

The chain is built from TRBV14 and TRBJ1-1; no reliable D call. Trimming removed 5 bases at V and 8 bases at J, with 15 bases between. CDR1 and CDR2 from the germline V gene are SGHDN and FVKESK. The CDR3 is 13 residues long. The CDR3 here is CASSYYGRAEAFF. The CDR3 nucleotides are TGTGCCAGCAGCTATTACGGACGAGCCGAAGCTTTCTTT.

As concerns this clonotype: A junction boundary mismatches the germline segment, possibly from a read error. J is TRBJ2-5 and V is TRBV5-1; 8 nucleotides agree with TRBD2. Germline V CDR1 and CDR2: SGHRS, YFSETQ. The CDR3 extends over 15 amino acids. The CDR3 nucleotides are TGCGACAGCAGCTTGGACCGGGAGGGCCTGGAGACCCAGTACTTC. As protein: CDSSLDREGLETQYF.

The chain uses TRBV19 and TRBJ2-1; tentative D call: TRBD2 (5 bases). The CDR3 has 15 amino acids. V was pared by 6 bases and J by 5 bases, with 17 bases between. Germline assignment: CDR1 LNHDA and CDR2 SQIVND (reference sequence). CDR3 protein: CASRTAFVGDNEQFF. The CDR3 nucleotides read TGTGCCAGTAGGACTGCGTTTGTCGGGGACAATGAGCAGTTCTTC.

This clonotype was recorded a few times. In DNA, the CDR3 is TGTGCCAGCAGCCTACAGGGAAGCACTAATGAAAAACTGTTTTTT. This codes for CASSLQGSTNEKLFF. The V and J genes are TRBV11-3 and TRBJ1-4; D possibly corresponds to TRBD1 (6 bases). Germline CDR1 reads SGHNT; CDR2 reads YENEEA. This CDR3 is built from 15 residues. The germline V and J ends were trimmed by 5 bases and 2 bases, with 12 bases remaining between them.

The table lists this clonotype with a few counts. The rearrangement joins TRBV12-3 or TRBV12-4 to TRBJ1-1, with D possibly matching TRBD1 (5 bases). The CDR3 is 17 residues long. Trimming took 4 bases from V and 4 from J, leaving 22 bases between them. CDR3 nucleotides: TGTGCCAGCAGTTCCCGGGACGGCCCCTTCATCCTCACTGAAGCTTTCTTT. Amino acid sequence: CASSSRDGPFILTEAFF.

The sample holds a few counts of this clonotype. The rearrangement links TRBV5-1 to TRBJ2-6; D gene uncertain. Trimming cost V 0 bases and J 0 bases, with 7 bases left between them. CDR1 and CDR2 (germline): SGHRS, YFSETQ. The CDR3 contains 16 residues. The CDR3 nucleotides read TGCGCCAGCAGCTTGGAGGCGAACTCTGGGGCCAACGTCCTGACTTTC. It codes for CASSLEANSGANVLTF.

This clonotype was seen a few times. This chain uses TRBV6-1 with TRBJ2-7; D is ambiguous. There are 12 residues in the CDR3. V lost 8 bases and J lost 3, with 11 bases in between. The germline V gene encodes CDR1 MNHNS and CDR2 SASEGT. CDR3 DNA: TGTGCCAGCGGATGGACCGACTACGAGCAGTACTTC. As protein: CASGWTDYEQYF.

This rearrangement joins TRBV12-3 or TRBV12-4 to TRBJ2-6; the D gene is possibly TRBD1 (6 bases). The CDR3 consists of 18 residues. The V and J ends lost 3 bases and 4 bases respectively, with 19 bases between them. The CDR3 loop is CASSFGQMVMWGANVLTF. The CDR3 DNA reads as TGTGCCAGCAGTTTCGGACAGATGGTAATGTGGGGGGCCAACGTCCTGACTTTC.

This chain links TRBV12-3 or TRBV12-4 with TRBJ1-1; D possibly corresponds to TRBD1 (5 bases). V dropped 2 bases and J dropped 5 bases, with 9 bases sitting between them. This CDR3 comprises 13 residues. The CDR3 sequence: CASSLTAGTEAFF. In DNA, the CDR3 is TGTGCCAGCAGTTTAACCGCAGGGACTGAAGCTTTCTTT.

This clonotype was picked up a small number of times. This chain joins TRBV5-1 and TRBJ2-5; D is unresolved. The CDR3 totals 12 residues. Germline V gene data show CDR1 as SGHRS and CDR2 as YFSETQ. V lost 4 bases, J lost 3 bases, and 7 bases lay in between. The CDR3 bases are TGCGCCAGCAGCGAGACGAAAGAGACCCAGTACTTC. It codes for CASSETKETQYF.

This clonotype showed up just a few times. V and J are TRBV7-6 and TRBJ2-7; D gene ambiguous. V shed 1 base and J shed 6 bases, with 13 bases lying between them. CDR3 size: 14 residues. The V gene's germline CDR1 is SGHVS and CDR2 FNYEAQ. For the CDR3, the DNA is TGTGCCAGCAGCTTAGGATGGGCAAAGGCCGAGCAGTACTTC. This codes for CASSLGWAKAEQYF.

This clonotype was found many times. The chain links TRBV10-3 to TRBJ2-1; D might be TRBD2 (7 bases). Germline lookup yields CDR1 ENHRY and CDR2 SYGVKD. Trimming shortened V by 0 bases and J by 8 bases, and 14 bases separated the two germline ends. The CDR3 length is 15 residues. The chain's CDR3 is CAISESPGEGDEQFF. In DNA, the CDR3 is TGTGCCATCAGTGAGTCTCCAGGGGAGGGTGATGAGCAGTTCTTC.

The V call is TRBV6-5, the J call TRBJ1-6, with D uncertain. Deletions cut 0 bases from V and 5 bases from J, with 14 bases between. Germline V gene lookup returns CDR1 MNHEY and CDR2 SVGAGI. The CDR3 has 17 residues. CDR3: CASSYSPQGSHNSPLHF. CDR3 DNA: TGTGCCAGCAGTTACTCTCCACAAGGGTCCCATAATTCACCCCTCCACTTT.

The CDR3 DNA reads TGTGCCAGCAGCTTAGCGCGTTCTTCAGATACGCAGTATTTT. Protein sequence: CASSLARSSDTQYF. V usage is TRBV7-8 and J usage is TRBJ2-3; no firm D call. Deletions cut 0 bases from V and 4 bases from J, with 8 bases between. The CDR3 extends over 14 amino acids. CDR1 and CDR2 from the germline V gene are SGHVS and FQNEAQ. Full variable domain (remainder filled in from reference TRBV7-8 and TRBJ2-3): GAGVSQSPRYKVAKRGQDVALRCDPISGHVSLFWYQQALGQGPEFLTYFQNEAQLDKSGLPSDRFFAERPEGSVSTLKIQRTQQEDSAVYLCASSLARSSDTQYFGPGTRLTVL.

V usage is TRBV9 and J usage is TRBJ2-1; a possible D gene is TRBD2 (5 bases). Looked up from germline, CDR1 is SGDLS and CDR2 is YYNGEE. This CDR3 is 13 amino acids long. V lost 2 bases and J lost 8, with 11 bases in between. The CDR3 bases are TGTGCCAGCAGCGTCAGCCGGGATGATGAGCAGTTCTTC. It yields the protein CASSVSRDDEQFF.

This clonotype was counted between two and nine times. The V call is TRBV4-2, the J call TRBJ2-1; 8 nucleotides align to TRBD2. The junction had 4 bases not matched to a gene; V was cut back by 1 base and J by 5 bases. The CDR3 covers 15 residues. CDR1 is LGHNA, CDR2 YNFKEQ, per germline. The CDR3 loop reads CASSQGGRLNNEQFF. The CDR3 nucleotides read TGTGCCAGCAGCCAAGGCGGGAGGCTCAACAATGAGCAGTTCTTC.

The chain carries TRBV5-6 and TRBJ2-1, with D perhaps assigned TRBD1 or TRBD2 (5 bases each). The germline V and J ends were trimmed by 0 bases and 9 bases, with 13 bases remaining between them. Germline V gene sequence: CDR1 SGHDT, CDR2 YYEEEE. The CDR3 is 14 amino acids. CDR3 in DNA: TGTGCCAGCAGCTTGGGACTAACTAGGGGTGAGCAGTTCTTC. As protein: CASSLGLTRGEQFF.

This clonotype was picked up a small number of times. The gene calls are TRBV7-2 and TRBJ1-3; the D is unclear. V shed 4 bases and J shed 0 bases, with 10 bases lying between them. Germline CDR1 is SGHTA and CDR2 is FQGNSA. This CDR3 is 15 amino acids long. For the CDR3, the DNA is TGTGCCAGCAGCTGGGTGGGGAGCTCTGGAAACACCATATATTTT. Its translation is CASSWVGSSGNTIYF.

The sample holds many counts of this clonotype. The chain carries TRBV20-1 and TRBJ2-7; D not certain. Germline CDR1 reads DFQATT; CDR2 reads SNEGSKA (reference sequence). Trimming took 4 bases from V and 7 from J, leaving 11 bases between them. This CDR3 has 11 residues. CDR3 sequence reads: CSAIDGPEQYF. CDR3 sequence (DNA): TGCAGTGCTATTGACGGCCCGGAGCAGTACTTC.

The genes are TRBV28 and TRBJ1-2, with D possibly being TRBD1 (6 bases). Germline CDR1 MDHEN, CDR2 SYDVKM. Trimming removed 1 base at V and 2 bases at J, with 11 bases between. This CDR3 contains 15 residues. CDR3 coding DNA: TGTGCCAGCAGTTTATTTACAGGGAGAAACTATGGCTACACCTTC. Protein sequence: CASSLFTGRNYGYTF.

The rearrangement joins TRBV10-3 to TRBJ2-2; D uncertain. From germline, CDR1 is ENHRY and CDR2 SYGVKD. The CDR3 consists of 14 residues. V was cut by 3 bases and J by 0 bases, with 5 bases left in between. The CDR3: CAISDSSNTGELFF. CDR3 DNA sequence: TGTGCCATCAGTGACAGCTCGAACACCGGGGAGCTGTTTTTT.

This clonotype was seen a few times. The chain joins TRBV5-5 to TRBJ2-5, with 8 nucleotides matching TRBD1. The CDR3 runs 14 residues. Germline CDR1 and CDR2: SGHKS and YYEKEE (reference sequence). Losses at the gene ends were 0 bases for V and 6 bases for J; bases not matched to a gene: 4. The DNA of the CDR3 is TGTGCCAGCAGCTTGGACAGGGGGAGGAAGACCCAGTACTTC. It is translated as CASSLDRGRKTQYF.

This clonotype has ten or more counts. J is TRBJ2-2 and V is TRBV7-2, with D possibly TRBD2 on 6 matching bases. From germline, CDR1 is SGHTA and CDR2 FQGNSA. Trimming cost V 2 bases and J 1 base, with 8 bases left between them. This CDR3 is 15 amino acids long. CDR3 DNA sequence: TGTGCCAGCAGCTTACTAGCGCAGAACACCGGGGAGCTGTTTTTT. Translating gives CASSLLAQNTGELFF.

V usage is TRBV5-1 and J usage is TRBJ2-5; D is perhaps TRBD1 (5 bases). Deletions cut 1 base from V and 5 bases from J, with 12 bases between. This CDR3 spans 14 amino acids. Germline assignment: CDR1 SGHRS and CDR2 YFSETQ. CDR3 protein: CASSLIAGSETQYF. CDR3 DNA sequence: TGCGCCAGCAGCTTGATTGCAGGGTCCGAGACCCAGTACTTC. Based on the CDR3 plus reference TRBV5-1 and TRBJ2-5, the full variable domain is KAGVTQTPRYLIKTRGQQVTLSCSPISGHRSVSWYQQTPGQGLQFLFEYFSETQRNKGNFPGRFSGRQFSNSRSEMNVSTLELGDSALYLCASSLIAGSETQYFGPGTRLLVL.